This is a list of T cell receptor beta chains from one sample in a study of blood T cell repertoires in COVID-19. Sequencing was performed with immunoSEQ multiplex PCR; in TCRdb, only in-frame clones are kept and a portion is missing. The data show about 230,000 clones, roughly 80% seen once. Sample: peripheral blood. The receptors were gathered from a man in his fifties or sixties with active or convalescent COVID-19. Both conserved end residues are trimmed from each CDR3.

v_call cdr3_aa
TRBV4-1 ASSQDPQEWNYGYT
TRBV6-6 ASSSAGGTTGELF
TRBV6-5 ASGQGVGYT
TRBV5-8 ASTPGGQSNQPQH
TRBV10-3 AISDGVTGELF
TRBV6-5 ASISGTGNTEAF
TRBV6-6 ASSYDSFEGYT
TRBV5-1 ASSLAGLLNYGYT
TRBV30 AYGSAGELF
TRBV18 ASSPLSVDTNPSPLH
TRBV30 ALDRGVGNTIY
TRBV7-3 ASSFPSSSD
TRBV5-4 ASSQTGGGTEAF
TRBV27 ASSPRTLGGYEQY
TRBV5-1 ASSPRTSGGAYNEQF
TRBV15 ATSGRLGSDQPQH
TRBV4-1 ASSRPLERYGYT
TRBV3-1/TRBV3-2 ASSQDPGSEQF
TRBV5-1 ASSLGGQDEKLF
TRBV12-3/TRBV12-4 ASGLAGLETQY
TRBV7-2 ASSFSSGGIAKNIQY
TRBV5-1 ASRLDRGRTEAF
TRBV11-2 ASSPGPTQY
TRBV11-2 ASSLVAGGAYNEQF
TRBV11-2 ASSFLGSGTYEQY
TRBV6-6 ASSYPGLNTEAF
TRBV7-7 ASRPLGSYNEQF
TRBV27 ASIETGGTEAF
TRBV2 ASRGGTTDTQY
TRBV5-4 ASSRSTSPLH
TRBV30 AWSVHESPEAF
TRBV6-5 ASSAGLMDTEAF
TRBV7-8 ASSLVRTGNSGNTIY
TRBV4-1 ASSQGTSEDTQY
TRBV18 ASSPSGTGIEQY
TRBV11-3 ASSLDVGGTVSYNEQF
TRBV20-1 SASIRGGRPQH
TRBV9 ASSGDIPNTEAF
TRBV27 ASSLDPRDRVHNEQF
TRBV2 ASSPRALENEQF
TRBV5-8 ASSLRDTYNSPLH
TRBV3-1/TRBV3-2 ASSPRTSGNNEQF
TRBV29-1 SVRVANTGELF
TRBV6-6 ASSYLDGTVNQPQH
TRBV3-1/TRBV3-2 ASSRRAEQY
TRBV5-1 ASSSEWGQGVEKLF
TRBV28 ASRQDSPGETQY
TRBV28 ASSLGGRGEKLF
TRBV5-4 ASSRDRGTYEQY
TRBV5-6 ASSFRTANTEAF
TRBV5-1 ASSPVGGGGDGYT
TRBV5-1 ASSTGNGVTEAF
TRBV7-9 ASSLDKWDSGGTDTQY
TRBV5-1 ASSLTGGVDEQY